The T cell receptor beta chain described here comes from a study of blood T cell repertoires in COVID-19. Original handling: From reference gene primer amplification, estimates of nucleated cell counts were derived. Data came from immunoSEQ multiplex PCR; TCRdb stores just in-frame clones and leaves some out. V and J calls and clone size come straight from that table; D and trimming were deduced from the DNA. The table includes 150,000 to 200,000 clones, approximately 92% detected once. Per the germline V gene, CDR1 is LNHDA and CDR2 is SQIVND (reference sequence). Trimming pared 4 bases from V and 4 bases from J, leaving 13 bases between. The CDR3 is 14 residues long.

V and J are TRBV19 and TRBJ1-1; maybe TRBD1 (6 bases). Sequenced: PBMCs or T cells enriched from blood (not recorded which). This clonotype originated in a woman in her forties with acute COVID-19. In DNA form, the CDR3 reads TGTGCCAGTAGTACACCGACAGGATCCACTGAAGCTTTCTTT. Translated: CASSTPTGSTEAFF.